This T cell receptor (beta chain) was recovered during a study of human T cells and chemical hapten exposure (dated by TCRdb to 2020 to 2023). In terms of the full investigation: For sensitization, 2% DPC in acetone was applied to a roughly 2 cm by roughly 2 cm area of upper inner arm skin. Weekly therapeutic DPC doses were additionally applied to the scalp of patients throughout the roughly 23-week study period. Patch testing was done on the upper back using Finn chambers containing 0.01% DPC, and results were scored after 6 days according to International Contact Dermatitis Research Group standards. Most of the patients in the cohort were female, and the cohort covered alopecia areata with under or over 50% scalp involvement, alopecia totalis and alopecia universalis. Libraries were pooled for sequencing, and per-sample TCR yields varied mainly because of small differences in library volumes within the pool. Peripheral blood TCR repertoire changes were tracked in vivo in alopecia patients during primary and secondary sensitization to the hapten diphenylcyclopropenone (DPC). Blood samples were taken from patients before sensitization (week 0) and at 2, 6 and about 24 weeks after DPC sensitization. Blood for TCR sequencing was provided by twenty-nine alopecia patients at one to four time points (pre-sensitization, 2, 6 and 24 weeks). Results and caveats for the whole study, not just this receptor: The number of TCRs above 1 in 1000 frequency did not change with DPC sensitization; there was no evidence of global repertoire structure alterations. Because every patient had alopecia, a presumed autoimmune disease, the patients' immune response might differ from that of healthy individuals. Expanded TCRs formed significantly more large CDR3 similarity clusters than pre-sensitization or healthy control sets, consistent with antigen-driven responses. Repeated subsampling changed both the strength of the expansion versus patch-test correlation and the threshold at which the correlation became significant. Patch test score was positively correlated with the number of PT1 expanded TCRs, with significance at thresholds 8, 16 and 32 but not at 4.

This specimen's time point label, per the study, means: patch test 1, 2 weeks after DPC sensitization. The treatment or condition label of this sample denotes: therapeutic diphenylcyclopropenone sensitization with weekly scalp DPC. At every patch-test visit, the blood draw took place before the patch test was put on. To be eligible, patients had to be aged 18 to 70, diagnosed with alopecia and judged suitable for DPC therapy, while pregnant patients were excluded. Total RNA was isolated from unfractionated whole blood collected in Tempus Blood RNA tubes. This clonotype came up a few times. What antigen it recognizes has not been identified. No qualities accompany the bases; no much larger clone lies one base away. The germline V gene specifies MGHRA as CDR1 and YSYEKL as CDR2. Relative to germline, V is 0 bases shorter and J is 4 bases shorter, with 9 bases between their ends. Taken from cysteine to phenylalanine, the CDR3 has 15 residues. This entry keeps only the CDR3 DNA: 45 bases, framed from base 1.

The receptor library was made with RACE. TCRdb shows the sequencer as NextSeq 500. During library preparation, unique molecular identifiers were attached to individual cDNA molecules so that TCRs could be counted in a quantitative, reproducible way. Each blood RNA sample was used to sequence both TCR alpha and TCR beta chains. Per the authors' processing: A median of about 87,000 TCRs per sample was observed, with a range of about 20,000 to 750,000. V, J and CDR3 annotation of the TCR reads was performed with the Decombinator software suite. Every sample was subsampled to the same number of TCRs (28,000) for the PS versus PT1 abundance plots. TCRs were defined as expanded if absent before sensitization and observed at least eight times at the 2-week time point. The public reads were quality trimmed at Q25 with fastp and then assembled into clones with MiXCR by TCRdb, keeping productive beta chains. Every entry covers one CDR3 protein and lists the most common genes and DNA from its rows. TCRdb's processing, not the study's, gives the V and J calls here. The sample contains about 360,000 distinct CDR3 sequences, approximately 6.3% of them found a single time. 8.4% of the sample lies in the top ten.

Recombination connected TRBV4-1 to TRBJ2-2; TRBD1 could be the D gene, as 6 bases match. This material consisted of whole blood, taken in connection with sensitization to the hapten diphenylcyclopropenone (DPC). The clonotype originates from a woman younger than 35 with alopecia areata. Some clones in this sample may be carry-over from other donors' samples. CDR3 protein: CASSQDPDSTGELFF. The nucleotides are TGCGCCAGCAGCCAAGACCCGGACAGCACCGGGGAGCTGTTTTTT.